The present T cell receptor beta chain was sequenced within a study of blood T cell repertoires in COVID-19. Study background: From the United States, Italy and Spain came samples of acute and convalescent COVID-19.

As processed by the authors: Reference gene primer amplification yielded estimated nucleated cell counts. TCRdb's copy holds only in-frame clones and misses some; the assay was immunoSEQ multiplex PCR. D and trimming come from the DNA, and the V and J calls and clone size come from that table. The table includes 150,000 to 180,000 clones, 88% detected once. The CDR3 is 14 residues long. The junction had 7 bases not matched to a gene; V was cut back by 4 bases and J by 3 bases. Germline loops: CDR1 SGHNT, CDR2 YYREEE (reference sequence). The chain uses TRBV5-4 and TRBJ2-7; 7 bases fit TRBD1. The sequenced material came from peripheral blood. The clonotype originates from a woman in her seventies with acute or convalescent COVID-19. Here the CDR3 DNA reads TGTGCCAGCAGCAACCGGGACAGAGTCTACGAGCAGTACTTC. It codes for CASSNRDRVYEQYF. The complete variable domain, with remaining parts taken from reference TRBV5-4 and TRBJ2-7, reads ETGVTQSPTHLIKTRGQQVTLRCSSQSGHNTVSWYQQALGQGPQFIFQYYREEENGRGNFPPRFSGLQFPNYSSELNVNALELDDSALYLCASSNRDRVYEQYFGPGTRLTVT.